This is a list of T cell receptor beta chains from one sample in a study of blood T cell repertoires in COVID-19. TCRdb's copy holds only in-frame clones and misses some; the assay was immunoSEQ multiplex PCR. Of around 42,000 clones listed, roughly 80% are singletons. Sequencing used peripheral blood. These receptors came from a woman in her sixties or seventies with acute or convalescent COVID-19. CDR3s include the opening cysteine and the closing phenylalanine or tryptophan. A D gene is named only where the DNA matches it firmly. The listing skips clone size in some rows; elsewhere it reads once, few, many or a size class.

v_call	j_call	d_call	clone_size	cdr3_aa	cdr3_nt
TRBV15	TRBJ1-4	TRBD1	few	CATSRDPGTDNEKLFF	TGTGCCACCAGCAGAGATCCGGGGACAGATAATGAAAAACTGTTTTTT
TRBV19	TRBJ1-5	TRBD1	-	CASKRDRGLAQPQHF	TGTGCCAGTAAACGGGACAGGGGTCTCGCTCAGCCCCAGCATTTT
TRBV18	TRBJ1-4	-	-	CASMDRGLKTAEKLFF	TGTGCCAGCATGGACCGGGGTCTGAAAACCGCTGAAAAACTGTTTTTT
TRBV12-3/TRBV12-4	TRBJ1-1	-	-	CASKAQGYTEAFF	TGTGCCAGCAAGGCACAGGGTTACACTGAAGCTTTCTTT
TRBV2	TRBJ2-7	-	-	CASGPRGYEQYF	TGTGCCAGCGGCCCCCGGGGATACGAGCAGTACTTC
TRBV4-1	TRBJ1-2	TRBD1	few	CASSRPGQDYGYTF	TGCGCCAGCAGCCGGCCGGGACAGGATTATGGCTACACCTTC
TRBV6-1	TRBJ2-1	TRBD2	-	CASSEGTSGTYEQFF	TGTGCCAGCAGTGAAGGGACTAGCGGGACTTATGAGCAGTTCTTC
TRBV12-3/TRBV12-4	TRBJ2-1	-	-	CASSLGGNEQFF	TGTGCCAGCAGCTTAGGCGGCAATGAGCAGTTCTTC
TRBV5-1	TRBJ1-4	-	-	CASSADSFNEKLFF	TGCGCCAGCAGCGCGGACAGCTTTAATGAAAAACTGTTTTTT
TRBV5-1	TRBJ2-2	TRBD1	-	CASSSGTVSNTGELFF	TGCGCCAGCAGCTCCGGGACAGTCTCGAACACCGGGGAGCTGTTTTTT
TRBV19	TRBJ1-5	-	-	CASIEGAYSNQPQHF	TGTGCCAGTATTGAGGGTGCTTATAGCAATCAGCCCCAGCATTTT
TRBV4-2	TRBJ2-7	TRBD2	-	CASSQEWGLQYEQYF	TGTGCCAGCAGCCAAGAGTGGGGACTACAATACGAGCAGTACTTC
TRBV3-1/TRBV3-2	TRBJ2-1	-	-	CASSPIITNEQFF	TGTGCCAGCAGCCCCATAATTACAAATGAGCAGTTCTTC
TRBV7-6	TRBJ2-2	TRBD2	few	CASSPGLAGDGTGELFF	TGTGCCAGCAGCCCGGGACTAGCGGGAGATGGCACCGGGGAGCTGTTTTTT
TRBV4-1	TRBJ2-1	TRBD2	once	CASSRRREFNEQFF	TGCGCCAGCAGCCGTCGGCGGGAGTTCAATGAGCAGTTCTTC
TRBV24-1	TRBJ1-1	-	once	CATSDPGAKGGPEAFF	TGTGCCACCAGTGATCCTGGGGCGAAGGGTGGTCCTGAAGCTTTCTTT
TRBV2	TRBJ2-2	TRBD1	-	CASSDFLSGDSTGELFF	TGTGCCAGCAGTGACTTCCTTTCCGGGGACAGCACCGGGGAGCTGTTTTTT
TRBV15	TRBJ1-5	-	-	CATSISTGAQHF	TGTGCCACCAGCATCTCCACGGGGGCCCAGCATTTT
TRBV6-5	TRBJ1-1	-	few	CASRPQGYTEAFF	TGTGCCAGCAGACCACAGGGCTACACTGAAGCTTTCTTT
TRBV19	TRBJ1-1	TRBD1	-	CASSTTGGGEAFF	TGTGCCAGTAGTACCACAGGGGGCGGTGAAGCTTTCTTT
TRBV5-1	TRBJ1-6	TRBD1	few	CASSPGTGNSPLHF	TGCGCCAGCAGCCCAGGGACAGGAAATTCACCCCTCCACTTT
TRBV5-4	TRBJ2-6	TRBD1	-	CASSSTGPGANVLTF	TGTGCCAGCAGCTCGACAGGGCCCGGGGCCAACGTCCTGACTTTC
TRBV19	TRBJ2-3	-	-	CASSPIGERNTDTQYF	TGTGCCAGTAGTCCCATCGGGGAGCGAAACACAGATACGCAGTATTTT
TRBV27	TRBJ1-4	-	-	CASSPNSGGSRIRGRAEKLFF	TGTGCCAGCAGTCCCAACTCGGGGGGAAGTCGAATTAGAGGGAGGGCTGAAAAACTGTTTTTT